Each of the 23 T cell receptor beta chains below was sequenced from the same sample in a study of blood T cell repertoires in COVID-19. Clones were read by immunoSEQ multiplex PCR, and TCRdb kept only the in-frame ones, dropping some. The sample comprises about 130,000 clones, more than 60% of which are singletons, and 1.5% to 2% rests with the top ten. Input material: peripheral blood. These receptors all stem from an older woman with acute or convalescent COVID-19.

This clone showed up just once. V is TRBV27 and J is TRBJ1-4; 8 nucleotides align to TRBD1. Germline V gene lookup returns CDR1 MNHEY and CDR2 SMNVEV (reference sequence). CDR3 length: 14 residues. The V segment lost 6 bases and the J segment 8 bases; nucleotides outside the gene matches: 8. In DNA, the CDR3 is TGTGCCAGCAGAAATACAGGGGGAATCGAAAAACTGTTTTTT. Residues: CASRNTGGIEKLFF.

The CDR3 loop is CASSYRTGGFTDTQYF. CDR3 nucleotide sequence: TGTGCCAGCAGTTACCGGACAGGAGGGTTCACAGATACGCAGTATTTT. The chain links TRBV27 to TRBJ2-3; D is perhaps TRBD1 (7 bases). CDR3 length equals 16 residues. CDR1 and CDR2 from the germline V gene are MNHEY and SMNVEV (reference sequence). V lost 4 bases, J lost 2 bases, and 16 bases lay in between.

In DNA form, the CDR3 reads TGTGCCAGCAGTTCCGCAGGGGAACTCAACACCGGGGAGCTGTTTTTT. Protein sequence: CASSSAGELNTGELFF. V usage is TRBV7-9 and J usage is TRBJ2-2; D is possibly TRBD1 (6 bases). Germline-derived CDR1 and CDR2 are SEHNR and FQNEAQ (reference sequence). The V and J ends lost 6 bases and 2 bases respectively, with 16 bases between them. This CDR3 contains 16 residues.

The DNA of the CDR3 is TGTGCCAGCAGCCCCGGGACAGGCACCTACGAGCAGTACTTC. This gives the protein CASSPGTGTYEQYF. The chain joins TRBV7-2 to TRBJ2-7, with 8 bases matching TRBD1. This CDR3 comprises 14 residues. Germline lookup yields CDR1 SGHTA and CDR2 FQGNSA. Trimming cost V 5 bases and J 2 bases; bases outside gene matches: 5.

This chain uses TRBV19 with TRBJ1-2; TRBD1 might be the D (5 bases). The CDR3 consists of 15 residues. V was trimmed by 7 bases and J by 5 bases, leaving 20 bases between them. CDR1 and CDR2 (germline): LNHDA, SQIVND (reference sequence). The CDR3 region has the DNA TGTGCCAGTACCAATAGCCCCCTGGGGGGTTATGGCTACACCTTC. It yields the protein CASTNSPLGGYGYTF. Using reference TRBV19 and TRBJ1-2 for the parts outside the CDR3, the full variable domain is DGGITQSPKYLFRKEGQNVTLSCEQNLNHDAMYWYRQDPGQGLRLIYYSQIVNDFQKGDIAEGYSVSREKKESFPLTVTSAQKNPTAFYLCASTNSPLGGYGYTFGSGTRLTVV.

V is TRBV24-1 and J is TRBJ1-2; D gene uncertain. The CDR3 is made up of 12 amino acids. Germline CDR1 reads KGHDR; CDR2 reads SFDVKD. Trimming pared 3 bases from V and 5 bases from J, leaving 6 bases between. The CDR3 reads CATSDERYGYTF. The CDR3 nucleotides read TGTGCCACCAGTGATGAGAGGTATGGCTACACCTTC.

The chain's CDR3 is CASSDRTGSSYEQYF. In DNA, the CDR3 is TGTGCCAGTAGTGACCGGACAGGGAGCTCCTACGAGCAGTACTTC. The chain uses TRBV19 and TRBJ2-7; 8 bases are a match to TRBD1. CDR3 length equals 15 residues. Trimming cost V 5 bases and J 0 bases; bases outside gene matches: 6. Looked up from germline, CDR1 is LNHDA and CDR2 is SQIVND (reference sequence). Filled out from reference TRBV19 and TRBJ2-7, the complete variable domain reads DGGITQSPKYLFRKEGQNVTLSCEQNLNHDAMYWYRQDPGQGLRLIYYSQIVNDFQKGDIAEGYSVSREKKESFPLTVTSAQKNPTAFYLCASSDRTGSSYEQYFGPGTRLTVT.

This chain links TRBV6-2 or TRBV6-3 with TRBJ2-1, with D possibly TRBD2 on 6 matching bases. The CDR3 covers 12 residues. Deletions cut 1 base from V and 15 bases from J, with 13 bases between. The germline V gene encodes CDR1 MNHEY and CDR2 SVGEGT. The CDR3 loop is CASSYWSSDPFF. The CDR3 DNA reads as TGTGCCAGCAGTTACTGGTCTAGCGATCCGTTCTTC.

In DNA, the CDR3 is TGTGCCAGCAGGGCCAACAGGGGGCTTTCATACGAGCAGTACTTC. Encoded protein: CASRANRGLSYEQYF. The chain uses TRBV6-5 and TRBJ2-7; 9 bases match TRBD1. The germline gives CDR1 MNHEY, CDR2 SVGAGI. This CDR3 has 15 amino acids. V was clipped by 6 bases and J by 4 bases; unmatched bases: 10.

CDR3 nucleotides: TGTGCCAGCAGCCCGAGCGGGAGGGCCAGAAATGAGCAGTTCTTC. It encodes CASSPSGRARNEQFF. This sequence joins TRBV3-1 (or the pseudogene TRBV3-2) and TRBJ2-1, with 10 bases fitting TRBD2. The CDR3 totals 15 residues. V was pared by 4 bases and J by 7 bases, with 7 bases of the junction left unmatched. Germline CDR1 and CDR2: LGHDT and YNNKEL (reference sequence).

The genes are TRBV6-5 and TRBJ2-7; 7 bases map to TRBD2. The CDR3 loop spans 15 amino acids. V shed 5 bases and J 3 bases; nucleotides not matched to a gene: 10. CDR1 and CDR2 (germline): MNHEY, SVGAGI. CDR3 sequence (DNA): TGTGCCAGCAGTATCGAGAGCGGGGAGGTCTACGAGCAGTACTTC. Protein product: CASSIESGEVYEQYF.

J is TRBJ2-7 and V is TRBV19, with 10 bases matching TRBD2. The ends lost 2 bases at V and 1 base at J; junction bases unmatched: 8. Germline values: CDR1 LNHDA, CDR2 SQIVND (reference sequence). This CDR3 has 17 residues. The CDR3 DNA reads as TGTGCCAGTAGTATAAAATTGGGACTAGCGAATTCCTACGAGCAGTACTTC. This sequence encodes CASSIKLGLANSYEQYF.

The rearrangement links TRBV13 to TRBJ1-6; D is possibly TRBD1 (5 bases). The V and J ends lost 2 bases and 5 bases respectively, with 16 bases between them. This CDR3 is 17 amino acids long. Germline V CDR1 and CDR2: PRHDT, FYEKMQ (reference sequence). The CDR3 region has the DNA TGTGCCAGCAGCTTACGGAGGGGCTGGAGTGATAATTCACCCCTCCACTTT. Its protein product is CASSLRRGWSDNSPLHF.

The chain employs TRBV7-9 and TRBJ1-1; no clear D gene. Germline CDR1 reads SEHNR; CDR2 reads FQNEAQ (reference sequence). V lost 5 bases, J lost 7 bases, and 14 bases lay in between. This CDR3 is built from 13 residues. CDR3 in DNA: TGTGCCAGCAGCCCGAGTCAAATTCGTGAAGCTTTCTTT. This sequence encodes CASSPSQIREAFF.

The chain uses TRBV7-8 and TRBJ2-7; 12 positions agree with TRBD2. Germline-derived CDR1 and CDR2 are SGHVS and FQNEAQ. V dropped 4 bases and J dropped 4; count of bases not matched to a gene: 5. The CDR3 runs 15 residues. The CDR3 loop is CASSSALAGGYEQYF. Written as DNA, the CDR3 is TGTGCCAGCAGCTCCGCCCTAGCGGGAGGGTACGAGCAGTACTTC. Drawing the rest from reference TRBV7-8 and TRBJ2-7, the complete variable domain is GAGVSQSPRYKVAKRGQDVALRCDPISGHVSLFWYQQALGQGPEFLTYFQNEAQLDKSGLPSDRFFAERPEGSVSTLKIQRTQQEDSAVYLCASSSALAGGYEQYFGPGTRLTVT.

CDR3 amino acids: CASSQEGGAGGSYNEQFF. The CDR3 DNA sequence: TGCGCCAGCAGCCAAGAAGGCGGGGCGGGAGGCTCCTACAATGAGCAGTTCTTC. The chain employs TRBV4-1 and TRBJ2-1; TRBD2 matches 8 bases. Trimming took 0 bases from V and 0 from J; bases not matched to a gene: 7. Germline values: CDR1 MGHRA, CDR2 YSYEKL. The CDR3 length is 18 residues.

The gene calls are TRBV7-2 and TRBJ1-2, with TRBD1 identical over 11 bases. The CDR3 is made up of 16 amino acids. V trimming: 0 bases; J trimming: 4 bases; junction bases outside the gene matches: 4. The germline gives CDR1 SGHTA, CDR2 FQGNSA. The CDR3 nucleotides are TGTGCCAGCAGCTTAGCGGGGACAGGGGGGTTCTATGGCTACACCTTC. Residues: CASSLAGTGGFYGYTF.

V gene TRBV19 combines with J gene TRBJ2-7, with TRBD1 identical over 9 bases. This CDR3 contains 15 residues. The trim removed 5 bases at V and 5 bases at J, leaving 10 bases unmatched. Germline V gives CDR1 LNHDA, CDR2 SQIVND (reference sequence). As DNA, the CDR3 is TGTGCCAGTAGTCAATGGGGACAGGGTTCCCACGAGCAGTACTTC. Residues: CASSQWGQGSHEQYF.

The chain links TRBV4-2 to TRBJ2-5; 9 nucleotides agree with TRBD2. CDR1 and CDR2 (germline): LGHNA, YNFKEQ. The CDR3 is 15 residues long. The trim removed 1 base at V and 5 bases at J, leaving 5 bases unmatched. CDR3 region: CASSQVAGERETQYF. For the CDR3, the DNA is TGTGCCAGCAGCCAAGTAGCGGGAGAGCGGGAGACCCAGTACTTC.

The chain couples TRBV10-1 to TRBJ2-7; D may be TRBD1 (5 bases). Per germline, CDR1 WNHNN and CDR2 SYGVQD (reference sequence). The V end was cut by 5 bases, the J end by 5 bases, with 13 bases between. CDR3 length: 13 residues. CDR3 loop: CASSLDSSHEQYF. The CDR3 DNA reads as TGCGCCAGCAGTTTAGACAGTTCCCACGAGCAGTACTTC.

DNA for the CDR3: TGTGCCAGCAGCTCCGGAGGGTTATCTGGAAACACCATATATTTT. Its translation: CASSSGGLSGNTIYF. V and J are TRBV13 and TRBJ1-3, with no clear D. This CDR3 has 15 amino acids. Germline V gene lookup returns CDR1 PRHDT and CDR2 FYEKMQ (reference sequence). Trimming shortened V by 4 bases and J by 1 base, and 11 bases separated the two germline ends. The full variable domain, with the rest looked up from reference TRBV13 and TRBJ1-3, is AAGVIQSPRHLIKEKRETATLKCYPIPRHDTVYWYQQGPGQDPQFLISFYEKMQSDKGSIPDRFSAQQFSDYHSELNMSSLELGDSALYFCASSSGGLSGNTIYFGEGSWLTVV.

This clone was seen a few times. The rearrangement uses TRBV5-4 and TRBJ2-1, with 10 bases aligning to TRBD2. The germline V gene encodes CDR1 SGHNT and CDR2 YYREEE (reference sequence). V trimming: 4 bases; J trimming: 8 bases; junction bases outside the gene matches: 12. The CDR3 totals 16 residues. The chain's CDR3 is CASSGAGTSVLDEQFF. CDR3 bases: TGTGCCAGCAGCGGGGCCGGGACTAGCGTGCTGGATGAGCAGTTCTTC.

This clone came up a few times. The chain uses TRBV7-2 and TRBJ1-5; D remains unclear. Trimming took 4 bases from V and 7 from J, leaving 11 bases between them. Germline V gives CDR1 SGHTA, CDR2 FQGNSA. This CDR3 is built from 13 residues. CDR3 DNA sequence: TGTGCCAGCAGCTCAAGCGGGTGGCAGCCCCAGCATTTT. It is translated as CASSSSGWQPQHF.